This T cell receptor beta chain stems from a study of response to subunit inactivated influenza vaccine. General observations from the study: Every seasonal influenza vaccination brings in few new T cells, the authors suggested.

This clonotype was seen ten or more times. Antigen unknown. TCRdb independently ran MiXCR on the RT-PCR reads; one entry per CDR3 protein. The sample lists 500,000 to 600,000 distinct CDR3 sequences; roughly 12% were seen once. The CDR3 runs to 14 residues. V shed 5 bases and J 5 bases; nucleotides not matched to a gene: 9. The germline V gene encodes CDR1 SEHNR and CDR2 FQNEAQ (reference sequence). V gene TRBV7-9 combines with J gene TRBJ2-7; TRBD2 matches at 7 bases. The source of this sequence is a man in his forties or fifties who received an inactivated influenza vaccine. The sequencing used PBMCs from blood, collected on the day of vaccination. The CDR3 reads CASSPNLAAHEQYF. CDR3 coding DNA: TGTGCCAGCAGCCCAAACCTAGCGGCCCACGAGCAGTACTTC. Using reference TRBV7-9 and TRBJ2-7 for the parts outside the CDR3, the full variable domain is DTGVSQNPRHKITKRGQNVTFRCDPISEHNRLYWYRQTLGQGPEFLTYFQNEAQLEKSRLLSDRFSAERPKGSFSTLEIQRTEQGDSAMYLCASSPNLAAHEQYFGPGTRLTVT.